Listed here are 2 T cell receptor beta chains from one sample, sequenced in a study. MiXCR, run by TCRdb on the 5' RACE reads, gives a single entry per CDR3 protein. The table includes about 54,000 distinct CDR3 sequences, roughly a sixth detected once. The sample was naive CD4+ T cells sorted from blood. The subset was: naive CD4+ T cells, CD4+CD45RA+CD25-. Receptors originate from a female donor with breast cancer.

V gene TRBV7-2 combines with J gene TRBJ2-2; 10 nucleotides line up with TRBD1. This CDR3 spans 16 amino acids. Germline values: CDR1 SGHTA, CDR2 FQGNSA. V shed 4 bases, J shed 5 bases, and the junction held 7 bases outside the gene matches. The CDR3 bases are TGTGCCAGCAGCTCAGAAAGGACAGGGGGGACCGGGGAGCTGTTTTTT. Its protein is CASSSERTGGTGELFF.

The chain links TRBV15 to TRBJ2-1, with 7 bases lining up with TRBD1. Germline CDR1 reads LNHNV; CDR2 reads YYDKDF (reference sequence). This CDR3 comprises 15 residues. Trimming cost V 3 bases and J 5 bases; bases outside gene matches: 7. The chain's CDR3 is CATSSRQGTNNEQFF. CDR3 bases: TGTGCCACCAGCAGTAGACAGGGAACGAACAATGAGCAGTTCTTC.